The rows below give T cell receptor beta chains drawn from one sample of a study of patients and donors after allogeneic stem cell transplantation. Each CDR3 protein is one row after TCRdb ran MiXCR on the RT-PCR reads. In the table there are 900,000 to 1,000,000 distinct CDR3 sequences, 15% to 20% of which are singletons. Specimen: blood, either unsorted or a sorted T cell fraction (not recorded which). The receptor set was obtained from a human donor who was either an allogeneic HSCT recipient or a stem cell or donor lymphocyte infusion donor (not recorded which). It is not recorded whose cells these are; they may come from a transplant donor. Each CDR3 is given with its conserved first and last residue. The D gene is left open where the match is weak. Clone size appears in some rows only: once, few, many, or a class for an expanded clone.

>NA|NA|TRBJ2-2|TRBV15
TGTGCCACCAGCAGAGACCCCAAGAACACCGGGGAGCTGTTTTTT
CATSRDPKNTGELFF
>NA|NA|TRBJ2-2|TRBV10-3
TGTGCCATCAGTGAGTCCGGCGGGGGCCAATACACCGGGGAGCTGTTTTTT
CAISESGGGQYTGELFF
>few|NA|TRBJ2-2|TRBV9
TGTGCCAGCAGCACCGAACGGAGGAACACCGGGGAGCTGTTTTTT
CASSTERRNTGELFF
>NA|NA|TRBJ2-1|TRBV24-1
TGTGCCACCAGTGCGGACGGAAAATACAATGAGCAGTTCTTC
CATSADGKYNEQFF
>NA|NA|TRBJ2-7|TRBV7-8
TGTGCCAGCAGCTTACCCCGTGGTACGGTGTCCTACGAGCAGTACTTC
CASSLPRGTVSYEQYF
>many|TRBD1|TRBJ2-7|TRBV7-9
TGTGCCAGCAGCTTCGGTGGACAGGGCCTACGGGAGCAGTACTTC
CASSFGGQGLREQYF
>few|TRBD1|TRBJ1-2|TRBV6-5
TGTGCCAGCAGTTACTTAGGGACAGGGTCGGACTACACCTTC
CASSYLGTGSDYTF
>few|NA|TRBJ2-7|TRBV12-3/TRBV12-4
TGTGCCAGCAGTTTTATCCCTTTGGGCGAGCAGTACTTC
CASSFIPLGEQYF
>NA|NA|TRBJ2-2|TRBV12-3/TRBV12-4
TGTGCCAGCAGTTTGCCAGGGTCGGGGACCGGGGAGCTGTTTTTT
CASSLPGSGTGELFF
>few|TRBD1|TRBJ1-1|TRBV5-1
TGCGCCAGCAGCACCCGGGACAGGAAGAGCACTGAAGCTTTCTTT
CASSTRDRKSTEAFF
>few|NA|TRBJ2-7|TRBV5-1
TGCGCCAGCAGCCCCTGGGGAGCGGCCCTTCCCTACGAGCAGTACTTC
CASSPWGAALPYEQYF
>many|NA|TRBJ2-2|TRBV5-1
TGCGCCAGCAGCTTGCGCCAGCCCAGCACCGGGGAGCTGTTTTTT
CASSLRQPSTGELFF
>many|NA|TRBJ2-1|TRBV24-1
TGTGCCACCGCAGGGCAAAACAATGAGCAGTTCTTC
CATAGQNNEQFF
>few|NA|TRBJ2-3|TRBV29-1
TGCAGCGTTCTGAGCACAGATACGCAGTATTTT
CSVLSTDTQYF
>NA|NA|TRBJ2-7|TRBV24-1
TGTGCCACCAGTGATTCTAACCCGGCCTACGAGCAGTACTTC
CATSDSNPAYEQYF
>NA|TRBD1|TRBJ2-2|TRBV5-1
TGCGCCAGCTACGACAGGACAGGGTATGCCGGGGAGCTGTTTTTT
CASYDRTGYAGELFF
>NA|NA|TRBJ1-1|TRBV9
TGTGCCAGCAGCGTAGGACATCTCGAGAGCACTGAAGCTTTCTTT
CASSVGHLESTEAFF
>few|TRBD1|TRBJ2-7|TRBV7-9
TGTGCCAGCAGCTTAGAAAGGACAGGCCGCTACGAGCAGTACTTC
CASSLERTGRYEQYF
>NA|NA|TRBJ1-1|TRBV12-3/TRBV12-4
TGTGCCAGCAGTTTAGTAAGGACAGCCCCTGAAGCTTTCTTT
CASSLVRTAPEAFF
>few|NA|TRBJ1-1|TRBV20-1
TGCAGTGCTTTTGAAACAGGGCTCACTGAAGCTTTCTTT
CSAFETGLTEAFF
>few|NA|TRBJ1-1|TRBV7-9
TGTGCCAGCAGCTTAGAGGACTCTGAAGCTTTCTTT
CASSLEDSEAFF
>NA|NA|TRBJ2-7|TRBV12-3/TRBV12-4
TGTGCCAGCAGTTTCCCACCTCTTTACGAGCAGTACTTC
CASSFPPLYEQYF
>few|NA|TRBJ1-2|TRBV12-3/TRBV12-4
TGTGCCAGCAGGGCTCCGGGATACGAAACAGGTGGCTACACCTTC
CASRAPGYETGGYTF
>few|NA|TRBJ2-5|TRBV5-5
TGTGCCAGCAGCTCCCTCCGGGACCACGTAGAGACCCAGTACTTC
CASSSLRDHVETQYF
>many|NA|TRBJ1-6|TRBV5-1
TGCGCCAGCAGCTTGGAACACAGGACGAATTCACCCCTCCACTTT
CASSLEHRTNSPLHF
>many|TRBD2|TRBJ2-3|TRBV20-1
TGCAGTGCTAGAGATCGGGGCGGGGGAACAGATACGCAGTATTTT
CSARDRGGGTDTQYF
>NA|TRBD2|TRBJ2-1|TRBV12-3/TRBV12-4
TGTGCCAGCAGTTTTTCGCTTTGGAATAGCGGGGAGGAGCAGTTCTTC
CASSFSLWNSGEEQFF
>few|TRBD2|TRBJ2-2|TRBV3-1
TGTGCCAGCAGCCACCGCGGGAGTAGCGCCGGGGAGCTGTTTTTT
CASSHRGSSAGELFF
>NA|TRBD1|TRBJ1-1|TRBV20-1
TGCAGTGCTAAATGGACAGGGGCTACCAACACTGAAGCTTTCTTT
CSAKWTGATNTEAFF
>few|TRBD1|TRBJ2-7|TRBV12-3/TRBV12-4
TGTGCCAGCAGTTTAGGGGGTCGGACAGGGAGGTACGAGCAGTACTTC
CASSLGGRTGRYEQYF
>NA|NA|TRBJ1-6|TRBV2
TGTGCCAGCAGTGATGGACGGAGCTCCTATAATTCACCCCTCCACTTT
CASSDGRSSYNSPLHF
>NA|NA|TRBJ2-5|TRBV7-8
TGTGCCAGCAGCATCAGGGACGGGAACAAGGCCCAGTACTTC
CASSIRDGNKAQYF
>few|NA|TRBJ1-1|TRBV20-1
TGCAGTGCTAGAGATCTAGTGGTAAACACTGAAGCTTTCTTT
CSARDLVVNTEAFF
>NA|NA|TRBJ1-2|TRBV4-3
TGCGCCAGCAGCCAAGATCGATGGCGGTCGGATGGCTACACCTTC
CASSQDRWRSDGYTF
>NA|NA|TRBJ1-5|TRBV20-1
TGCAGTGCTAGAGATCCGGCAGGGAGGAATCAGCCCCAGCATTTT
CSARDPAGRNQPQHF
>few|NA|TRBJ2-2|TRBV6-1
TGTGCCAGCCATCCGTTGGGCTACACCGGGGAGCTGTTTTTT
CASHPLGYTGELFF
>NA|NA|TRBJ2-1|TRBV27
TGTGCCAGCAGTTTATCCGTACAGGGCCATGAGCAGTTCTTC
CASSLSVQGHEQFF
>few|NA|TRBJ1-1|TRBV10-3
TGTGCCATCAGTGAAGAGAGACATCCATCGGATGGAGCTTTCTTT
CAISEERHPSDGAFF
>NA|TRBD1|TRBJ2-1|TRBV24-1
TGTGCCACCAGTGATTCTGAGGGACAGGGTGTTTGTGAGCAGTTCTTC
CATSDSEGQGVCEQFF
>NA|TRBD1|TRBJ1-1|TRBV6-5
TGTGCCAGCAGTTACACAGGGACAGGGGACACTGAAGCTTTCTTT
CASSYTGTGDTEAFF
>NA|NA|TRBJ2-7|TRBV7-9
TGTGCCAGCAGTCCAACCAGGGGCAACTCCTACGAGCAGTACTTC
CASSPTRGNSYEQYF
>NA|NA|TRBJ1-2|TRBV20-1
TGCAGTGCTAGAGGCCGGCAGGGGAGCTATGGCTACACCTTC
CSARGRQGSYGYTF
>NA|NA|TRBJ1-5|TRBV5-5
TGTGCCAGCAGCTTGAAGGGAGAGCCCCAGCATTTT
CASSLKGEPQHF
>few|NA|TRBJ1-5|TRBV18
TGTGCCAGCTCACTCGGGGGGCAGGATGTAGGTCAGCCCCAGCATTTT
CASSLGGQDVGQPQHF
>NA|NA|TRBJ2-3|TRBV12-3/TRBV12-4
TGTGCCAGCAGTCCCTGGGGGGAATGGGAAACAGATACGCAGTATTTT
CASSPWGEWETDTQYF
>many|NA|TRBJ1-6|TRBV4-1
TGCGCCAGCAGCCAAGAGAGCACTGATAATTCACCCCTCCACTTT
CASSQESTDNSPLHF
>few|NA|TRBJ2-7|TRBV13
TGTGCCAGCAGTTACTTCAGGGGTGCATCCTACGAGCAGTACTTC
CASSYFRGASYEQYF
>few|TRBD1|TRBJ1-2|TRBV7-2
TGTGCCAGCAGCTATAAAACAGGGGGTACTAACTATGGCTACACCTTC
CASSYKTGGTNYGYTF
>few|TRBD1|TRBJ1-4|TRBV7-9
TGTGCCAGCAGCCCCGAGACGGGACAGCCTTATGAAAAACTGTTTTTT
CASSPETGQPYEKLFF
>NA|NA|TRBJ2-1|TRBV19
TGTGCCAGTAGTACCGTTATACTCTCAAATCAATACAATGAGCAGTTCTTC
CASSTVILSNQYNEQFF
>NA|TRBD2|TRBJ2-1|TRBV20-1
TGCAGTGCTAGTCAGCTAGCGGGAAACAATGAGCAGTTCTTC
CSASQLAGNNEQFF
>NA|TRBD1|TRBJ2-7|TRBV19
TGTGCCAGTACTATGGGACCGGGACAGTCCTACGAGCAGTACTTC
CASTMGPGQSYEQYF
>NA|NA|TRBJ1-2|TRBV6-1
TGTGCCAGCAGACCACTTGGGGCCTCGGAATATGGCTACACCTTC
CASRPLGASEYGYTF
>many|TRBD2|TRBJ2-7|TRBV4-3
TGCGCCAGCAGCCGAGGGACTAGCGATTCCTACGAGCAGTACTTC
CASSRGTSDSYEQYF
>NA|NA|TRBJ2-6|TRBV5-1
TGCGCCAGCAGCCGAGGACCGGCTGGTGGGGCCAACGTCCTGACTTTC
CASSRGPAGGANVLTF
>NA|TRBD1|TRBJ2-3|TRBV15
TGTGCCACCAGCAGCTCCACAGGGGGCGGCACAGATACGCAGTATTTT
CATSSSTGGGTDTQYF
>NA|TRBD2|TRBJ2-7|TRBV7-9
TGTGCCAGCAGCTTAGCGGGTAGCGGGGGAATACTCTACGAGCAGTACTTC
CASSLAGSGGILYEQYF
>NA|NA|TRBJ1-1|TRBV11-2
TGTGCCAGCCCTTCGCCGGGGAGAACTGAAGCTTTCTTT
CASPSPGRTEAFF
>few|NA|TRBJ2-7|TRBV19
TGTGCCAGTAGTAGCGGCAGGGCAAACGAGCAGTACTTC
CASSSGRANEQYF
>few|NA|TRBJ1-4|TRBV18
TGTGCCAGCTCACCCTACAGTCTCGGGGGAGAGAAACTGTTTTTT
CASSPYSLGGEKLFF